This T cell receptor beta chain appears in the sequencing data of a study of blood T cells in healthy people across ages. Study at large: Per two T cells, template switching captured roughly one barcoded beta molecule.

The study, taken as a whole, reports: Age advanced and TCR beta diversity per million T cells fell, roughly linearly.

This clonotype occurred a few times. Its target is unknown. Alongside a J-beta primer mix, a sample-barcoded 5' primer served in a second PCR lasting 7 to 11 cycles. Each sample provided no less than 2.5 million CDR3-containing paired-end reads. TCRdb re-called the 5' RACE reads with MiXCR, one entry per CDR3 protein. The sample lists 2 million or so distinct CDR3 sequences; roughly 50% were seen once. Germline CDR1 and CDR2: MGHRA and YSYEKL. The CDR3 consists of 17 residues. The rearrangement joins TRBV4-1 to TRBJ2-5, with 9 bases lining up with TRBD1. The J call may be mistaken, given a closer DNA end match to TRBJ2-7. The origin of this receptor is a woman aged 40 to 49 in good health. The sample taken for sequencing was blood. The CDR3 DNA follows: TGCGCCAGCAGCCGTCCCGGGACAGGGCCCGGTGTCGACGAGCAGTACTTC. As protein: CASSRPGTGPGVDEQYF.